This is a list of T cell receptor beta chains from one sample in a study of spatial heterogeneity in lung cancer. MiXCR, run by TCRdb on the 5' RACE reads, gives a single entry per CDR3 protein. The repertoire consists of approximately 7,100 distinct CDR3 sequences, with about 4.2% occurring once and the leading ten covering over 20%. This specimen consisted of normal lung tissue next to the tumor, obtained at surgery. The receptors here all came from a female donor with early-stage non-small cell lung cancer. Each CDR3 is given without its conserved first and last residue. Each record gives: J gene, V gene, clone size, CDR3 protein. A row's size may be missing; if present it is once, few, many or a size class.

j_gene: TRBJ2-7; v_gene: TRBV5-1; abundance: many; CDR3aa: ASSLYPGGDEQY
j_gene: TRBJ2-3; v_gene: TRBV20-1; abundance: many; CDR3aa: SARTGVTDTQY
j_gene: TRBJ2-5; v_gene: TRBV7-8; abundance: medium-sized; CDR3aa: ASSLATRNQETQY
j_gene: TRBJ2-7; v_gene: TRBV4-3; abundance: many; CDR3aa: ASSQDRGAWEQY
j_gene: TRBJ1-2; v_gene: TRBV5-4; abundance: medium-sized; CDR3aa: ASSFMTGANYGYT
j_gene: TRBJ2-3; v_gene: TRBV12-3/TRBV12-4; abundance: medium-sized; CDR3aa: ASSYSPVRGVDTQY
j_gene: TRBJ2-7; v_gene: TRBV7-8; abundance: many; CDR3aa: ASSPTRTGSSYEQY
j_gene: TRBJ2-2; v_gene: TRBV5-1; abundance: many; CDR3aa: ASSRDRGTGELF
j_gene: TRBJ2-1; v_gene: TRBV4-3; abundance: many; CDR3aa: ASSQDSGGVSYNEQF
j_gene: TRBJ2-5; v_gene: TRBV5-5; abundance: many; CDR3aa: ASSFWVRSGAGETQY
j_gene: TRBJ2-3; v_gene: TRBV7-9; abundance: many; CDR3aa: ASSPSGVSTDTQY
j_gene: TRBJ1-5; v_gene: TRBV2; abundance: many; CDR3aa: ASRQGISNQPQH
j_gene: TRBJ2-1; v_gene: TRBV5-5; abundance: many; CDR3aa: ASSLFYNEQF
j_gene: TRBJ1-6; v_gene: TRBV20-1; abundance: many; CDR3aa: SAVGTDILTANSPLH
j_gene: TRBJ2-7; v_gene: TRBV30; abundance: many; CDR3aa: AWSIGGGTHEQY
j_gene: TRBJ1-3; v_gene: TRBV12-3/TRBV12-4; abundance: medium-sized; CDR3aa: ASSLSRAPGGNTIY
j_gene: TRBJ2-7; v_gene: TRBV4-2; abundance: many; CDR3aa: ASSQVGTGPYEQY
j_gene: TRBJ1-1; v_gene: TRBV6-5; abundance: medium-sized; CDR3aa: ASRVTGDTEAF
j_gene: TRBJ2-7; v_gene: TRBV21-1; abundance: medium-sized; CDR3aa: ASSTKTYEQY
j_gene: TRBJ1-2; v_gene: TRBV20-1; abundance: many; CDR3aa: SAVGTGGDYGYT
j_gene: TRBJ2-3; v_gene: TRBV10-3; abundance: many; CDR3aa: AISAGGDTDTQY
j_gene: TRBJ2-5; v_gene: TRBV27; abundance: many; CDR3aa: ASSLYGRTQETQY
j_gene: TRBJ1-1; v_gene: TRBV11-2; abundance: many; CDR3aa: ASSLERNTEAF
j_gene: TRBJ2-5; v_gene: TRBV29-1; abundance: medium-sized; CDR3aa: SGGLAPGETQY
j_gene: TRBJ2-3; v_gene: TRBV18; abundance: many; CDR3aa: ASSPLPTSGGLTDTQY
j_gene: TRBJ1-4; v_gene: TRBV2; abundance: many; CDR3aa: ASSEIGVTNEKLF
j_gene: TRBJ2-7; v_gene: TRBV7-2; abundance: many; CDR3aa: ASSQSGGAGSLNEQY
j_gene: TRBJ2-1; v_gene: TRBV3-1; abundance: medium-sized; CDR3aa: ASSRGAPSSYNEQF
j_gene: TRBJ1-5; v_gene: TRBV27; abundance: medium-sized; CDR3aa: ASGIGGRQPQH
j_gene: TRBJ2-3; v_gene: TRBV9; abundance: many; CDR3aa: ASSASGGATRGTDTQY
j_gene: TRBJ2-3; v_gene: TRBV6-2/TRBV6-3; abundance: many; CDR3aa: ASSYLGAGGQDTQY
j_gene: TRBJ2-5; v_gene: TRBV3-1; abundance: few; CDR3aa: ASSLGRHQTRETQY
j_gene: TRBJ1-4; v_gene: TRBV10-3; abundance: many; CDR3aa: AISTDEKLF
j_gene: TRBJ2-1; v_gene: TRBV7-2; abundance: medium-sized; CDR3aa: ASSWGQFNEQF
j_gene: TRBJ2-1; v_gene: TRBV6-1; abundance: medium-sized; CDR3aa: ASSGQTGGRQF
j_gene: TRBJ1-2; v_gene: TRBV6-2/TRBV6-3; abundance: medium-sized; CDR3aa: ASRTTARYGYT
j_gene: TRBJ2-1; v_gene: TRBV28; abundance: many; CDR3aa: ASRGTAGGSYNEQF
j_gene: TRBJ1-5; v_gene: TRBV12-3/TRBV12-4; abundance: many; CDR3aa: ASSQQSGGPQH
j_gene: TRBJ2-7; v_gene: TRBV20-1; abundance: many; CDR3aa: SARDVGDEQY
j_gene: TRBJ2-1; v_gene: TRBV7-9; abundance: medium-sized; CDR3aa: ASSLVPRQRGRDEQF
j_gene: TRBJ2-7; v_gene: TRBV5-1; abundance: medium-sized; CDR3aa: ASSLAYSEQY
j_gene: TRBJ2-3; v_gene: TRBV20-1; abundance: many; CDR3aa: SAPRGGADTQY
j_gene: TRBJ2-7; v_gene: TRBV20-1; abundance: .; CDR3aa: SARDETRGRGEQY
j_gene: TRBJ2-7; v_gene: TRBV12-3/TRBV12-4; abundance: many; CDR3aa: ASKSTVDSYEQY
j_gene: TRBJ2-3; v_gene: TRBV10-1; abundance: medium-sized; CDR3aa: ASSESMGQSTDTQY
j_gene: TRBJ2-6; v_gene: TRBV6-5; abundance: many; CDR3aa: ASKTLGGGSGANVLT
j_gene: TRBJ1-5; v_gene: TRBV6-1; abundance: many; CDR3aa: ASSEMWGANQPQH
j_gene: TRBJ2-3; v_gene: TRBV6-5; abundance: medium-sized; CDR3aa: ASSYGSLRADTQY
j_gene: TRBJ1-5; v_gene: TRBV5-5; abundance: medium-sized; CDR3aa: ASSLEQDQPQH
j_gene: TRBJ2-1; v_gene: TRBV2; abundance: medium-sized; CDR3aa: ASGGNEQF
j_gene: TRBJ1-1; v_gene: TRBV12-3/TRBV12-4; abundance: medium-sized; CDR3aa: ASSQLEGMEAF
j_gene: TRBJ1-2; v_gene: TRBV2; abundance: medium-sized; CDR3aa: ASAELEDYGYT
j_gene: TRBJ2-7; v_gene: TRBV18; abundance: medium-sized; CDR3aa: ASSLGGQSTYEQY
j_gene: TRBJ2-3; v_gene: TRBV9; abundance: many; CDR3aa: ASSVGGGQPTDTQY
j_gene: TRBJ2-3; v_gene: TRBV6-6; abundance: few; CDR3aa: ASVTGAGASTDTQY
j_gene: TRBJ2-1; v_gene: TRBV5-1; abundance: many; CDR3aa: ASSLVPLGEQF
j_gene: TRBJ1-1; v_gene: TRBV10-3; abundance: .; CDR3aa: AISETGEAF
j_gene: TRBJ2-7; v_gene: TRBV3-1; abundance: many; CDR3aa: ASSQSRAGEQY
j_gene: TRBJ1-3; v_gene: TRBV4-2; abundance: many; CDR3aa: ASSQSTRDTIY
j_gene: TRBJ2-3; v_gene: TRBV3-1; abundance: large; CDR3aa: ASSGSGGTAQY